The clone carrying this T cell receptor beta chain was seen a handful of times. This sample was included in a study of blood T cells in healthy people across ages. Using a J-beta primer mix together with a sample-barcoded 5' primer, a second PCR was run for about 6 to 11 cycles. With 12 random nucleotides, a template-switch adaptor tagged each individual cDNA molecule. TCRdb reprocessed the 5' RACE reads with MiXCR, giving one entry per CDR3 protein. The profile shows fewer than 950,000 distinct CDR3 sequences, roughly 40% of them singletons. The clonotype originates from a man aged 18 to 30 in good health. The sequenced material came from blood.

CDR3 nucleotide sequence: TGTGCCAGCAGCTCTGGACTCCAAGGAGTCAATTCACCCCTCCACTTT. It encodes CASSSGLQGVNSPLHF. The chain employs TRBV7-2 and TRBJ1-6, with no clear D. V lost 4 bases to trimming and J lost 7 bases, with 17 bases between them. The CDR3 is made up of 16 amino acids. Germline V CDR1 and CDR2: SGHTA, FQGNSA.